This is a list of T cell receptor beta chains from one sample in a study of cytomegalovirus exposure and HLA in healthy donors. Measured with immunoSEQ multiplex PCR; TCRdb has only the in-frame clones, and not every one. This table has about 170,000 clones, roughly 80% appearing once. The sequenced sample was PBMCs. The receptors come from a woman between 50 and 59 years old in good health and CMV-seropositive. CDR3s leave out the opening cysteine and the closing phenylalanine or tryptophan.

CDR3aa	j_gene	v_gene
ASSRLGRGVSNEQF	TRBJ2-1	TRBV5-6
ASSLSQAGQPQH	TRBJ1-5	TRBV5-1
ASSTRTGGPLYGYT	TRBJ1-2	TRBV11-3
ASSLRTPNTEAF	TRBJ1-1	TRBV5-4
ASSSQSDGNTIY	TRBJ1-3	TRBV7-2
ASSSSGVSNQPQH	TRBJ1-5	TRBV18
AWSSSLAGNQPQH	TRBJ1-5	TRBV30
ASSSDGGASTDTQY	TRBJ2-3	TRBV9
ASSLGLAVTLSYNEQF	TRBJ2-1	TRBV5-1
ASSQAAGSGYGYT	TRBJ1-2	TRBV4-1
ASSLEDSMENEQF	TRBJ2-1	TRBV5-1
ASSLADRDQPQH	TRBJ1-5	TRBV5-6
ASRGTPSAGYT	TRBJ1-2	TRBV2
ASSMGHMNTEAF	TRBJ1-1	TRBV18
ASRDSNYGYT	TRBJ1-2	TRBV28
ASSLYGIETQY	TRBJ2-5	TRBV5-6
ASSSTGNPRAAAF	TRBJ1-1	TRBV27
ASRSEQPNEKLF	TRBJ1-4	TRBV5-1
ASSPTGSYNEQF	TRBJ2-1	TRBV6-5
ASSLGEGASTEAF	TRBJ1-1	TRBV5-1
ASSFGGAEAF	TRBJ1-1	TRBV7-9
ASNVQETFYGYT	TRBJ1-2	TRBV19
ASSRDAETQY	TRBJ2-5	TRBV5-1
ASSSLKTSGGTDTQY	TRBJ2-3	TRBV21-1
ASSHRVLAEETQY	TRBJ2-5	TRBV11-2
ASSQDMGGDRGYEQY	TRBJ2-7	TRBV4-1
ASSLTGEFGTDTQY	TRBJ2-3	TRBV13
ASSRGQGGDEQF	TRBJ2-1	TRBV13